This T cell receptor (beta chain) derives from a study of T cell changes during pregnancy in multiple sclerosis. Sequenced by immunoSEQ multiplex PCR; TCRdb stores in-frame clones only, minus some. The repertoire holds approximately 25,000 clones, with about 88% as singletons. The specimen comprised CD8+ T cells from peripheral blood mononuclear cells, sampled in the second trimester of pregnancy. This clonotype originated in a female donor with multiple sclerosis, enrolled in a pregnancy study.

In nucleotides, the CDR3 is TGCGCCAGCAGCTTTCAGGAGGGGGCCCCCGGGGAGCTGTTTTTT. Its protein is CASSFQEGAPGELFF. The chain carries TRBV5-1 and TRBJ2-2; the D gene is possibly TRBD1 (7 bases). The germline V and J ends were trimmed by 2 bases and 6 bases, with 14 bases remaining between them. The germline gives CDR1 SGHRS, CDR2 YFSETQ. The CDR3 spans 15 residues.